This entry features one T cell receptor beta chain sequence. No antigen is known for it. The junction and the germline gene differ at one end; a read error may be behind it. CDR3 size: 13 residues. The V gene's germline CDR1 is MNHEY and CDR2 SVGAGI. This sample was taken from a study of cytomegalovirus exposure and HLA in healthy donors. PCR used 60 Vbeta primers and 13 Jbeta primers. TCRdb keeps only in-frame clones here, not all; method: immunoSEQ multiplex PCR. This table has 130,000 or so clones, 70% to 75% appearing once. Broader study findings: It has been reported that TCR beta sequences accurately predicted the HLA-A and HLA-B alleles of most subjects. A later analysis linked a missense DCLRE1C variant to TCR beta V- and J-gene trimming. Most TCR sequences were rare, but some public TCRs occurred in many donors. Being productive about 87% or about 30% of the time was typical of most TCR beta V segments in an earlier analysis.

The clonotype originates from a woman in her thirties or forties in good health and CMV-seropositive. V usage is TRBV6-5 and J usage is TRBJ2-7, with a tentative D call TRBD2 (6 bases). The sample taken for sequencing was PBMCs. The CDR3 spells CASTAGSFYEQYF. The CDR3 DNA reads TGCGCCAGCACTGCCGGGAGCTTCTACGAGCAGTACTTC.